This TCR beta chain comes out of a study of cytotoxic CD8 clonotypes in ibrutinib-treated CLL (dated by TCRdb to about 2021). Background on the whole study: The cohort included around 16 treatment-naive and ten to twelve relapsed/refractory patients; roughly 17 were IGHV unmutated. Responses were partial in about 25 patients and complete in 2; after median approximately 5.5 years follow-up, roughly 14 stayed in remission and approximately twelve progressed. The response samples were drawn at a median of roughly eleven months into treatment, with a range of roughly 6 to 36 months. An average of about 250,000 productive templates and 80,000 to 95,000 productive rearrangements was obtained per sample. Of the roughly 90 participants in the trial, roughly 26 had longitudinal samples available. Cryopreserved peripheral blood mononuclear cells were collected before treatment, at response, and at either disease progression or sustained remission. Every sample from remission and from progressive disease was obtained while the patients were still on ibrutinib.

The full study reports these points: Sampling times were not matched between sustained-remission and progressing patients, and lymph node repertoires were not studied. At baseline, clonality was higher than in age-matched healthy donors and showed a strong correlation with circulating CD8+ T-cell counts. An increase in clonality was observed at ibrutinib response, with clonality remaining stable during sustained remission and falling back toward baseline at progression. Public clonotypes were found to be uncommon and were observed to contract or remain stable during treatment; the increase in clonality was shown to reflect expansion of private clonotypes at ibrutinib response.

Per the publication, the time point label means: around 2 years on ibrutinib. For TCR beta library preparation, 1.5 to 2.5 micrograms of genomic DNA were extracted from the cryopreserved PBMCs. High-throughput TCR beta sequencing was performed on longitudinal blood samples from CLL patients receiving ibrutinib monotherapy. The patients took part in an open-label, single-center phase 2 trial of ibrutinib monotherapy. A MiSeq instrument was used for deep resolution sequencing, which targeted depths ranging from 1 in 1 million up to 1 in 200,000 T cells, with coverage averaging 10x for each clonotype. The immunoSEQ hsTCRB Kit was used to generate the TCR beta libraries. For the original study's pipeline: ImmunoSEQ Data Assistant and ImmunoSEQ Analyzer were used for data analysis, and V, D and J genes were assigned according to IMGT definitions. Clonality, with values ranging from 0 to 1, was calculated as one minus the normalized Shannon entropy of productive rearrangement frequencies. Public clonotype analysis was restricted to overrepresented clonotypes comprising at least 0.05% of each patient's repertoire. Around 14 repertoires from age-matched healthy donors, obtained from immuneACCESS, served as clonality controls. This is the immuneACCESS table as TCRdb keeps it, with only in-frame sequences that have V and J called. A part of the clones is gone; compared with another copy, unresolved V genes explain less than half, and the rest is unexplained. The D gene and trimming were derived from the DNA, and the V and J assignments and clone size from that table. In all, the sample holds 110,000 or so clones, and 58% of those were seen once. Clones ranked in the top ten supply 35% to 40% of the sample.

Based on the germline V gene (reference sequence), the CDR1 and CDR2 sequences are GTSNPN and SVGIG. The CDR3 sequence holds 14 residues, the cysteine and phenylalanine included. The entry retains the CDR3 DNA only, 42 bases that are in frame from base 1. V loses 3 bases, J loses 3 bases, and the germline ends lie 13 bases apart. Notes on this clone: Its antigen remains unidentified. No much larger clonotype is one base removed from it; base qualities were not supplied.

The chain uses TRBV30 and TRBJ2-3, and the D gene may be TRBD2, 5 bases matching. The sequence was obtained from a human donor with chronic lymphocytic leukemia. This specimen was PBMCs, taken after 24 months of ibrutinib treatment. The CDR3 protein is CAWSGGRMTDTQYF. The DNA reads as follows: TGTGCCTGGAGCGGAGGAAGAATGACAGATACGCAGTATTTT.